The TCR beta chain under discussion was sequenced for a study of blood T cell repertoires in COVID-19. Study-wide background: PBMCs, B-cell-depleted T cells, or T cells were the source of the cDNA or gDNA that made up the material.

The CDR3 extends over 15 amino acids. Per germline, CDR1 SEHNR and CDR2 FQNEAQ (reference sequence). Germline trimming cut 1 base from V and 6 bases from J; bases unmatched to any gene: 5. In the authors' methods: For nucleated cells, counts were estimated from reference gene primer amplification. Using immunoSEQ multiplex PCR, the repertoire was profiled, and TCRdb retains in-frame clones only, with some absent. V, J and clone size derive from that table, while D and trimming were established from the DNA sequence. The top ten hold about a sixth of the sample, which has around 190,000 clones, around three quarters seen once.

The sample comprised PBMCs or T cells enriched from blood (not recorded which). The chain couples TRBV7-9 to TRBJ2-5; 10 bases map to TRBD2. The clonotype originates from a woman between 50 and 59 years old with acute COVID-19. The CDR3 DNA follows: TGTGCCAGCAGCTTAGTTCTAGCGGGGGCGAAGACCCAGTACTTC. Amino acids: CASSLVLAGAKTQYF.